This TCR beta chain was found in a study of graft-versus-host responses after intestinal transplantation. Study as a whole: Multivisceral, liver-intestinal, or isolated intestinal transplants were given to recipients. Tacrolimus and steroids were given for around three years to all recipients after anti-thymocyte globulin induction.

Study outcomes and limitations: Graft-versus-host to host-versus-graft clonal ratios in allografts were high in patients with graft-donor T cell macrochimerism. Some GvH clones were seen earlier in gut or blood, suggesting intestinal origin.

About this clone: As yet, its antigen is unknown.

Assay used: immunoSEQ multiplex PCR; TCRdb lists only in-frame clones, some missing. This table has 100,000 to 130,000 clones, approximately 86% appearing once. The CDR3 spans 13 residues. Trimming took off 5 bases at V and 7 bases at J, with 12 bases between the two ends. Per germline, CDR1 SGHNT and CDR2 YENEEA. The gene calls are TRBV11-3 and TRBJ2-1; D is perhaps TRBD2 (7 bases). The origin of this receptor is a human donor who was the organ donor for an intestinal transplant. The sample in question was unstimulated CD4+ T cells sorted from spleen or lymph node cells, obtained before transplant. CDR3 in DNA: TGTGCCAGCAGCCTAGGGGGAGGGAATGAGCAGTTCTTC. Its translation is CASSLGGGNEQFF.